This TCR beta chain was recovered during a study of blood T cell repertoires in COVID-19 (dated by TCRdb to 2020 to 2021). Background on the whole study: Samples from collaborators originated in the United States, Italy and Spain and spanned both the acute and convalescent phases of COVID-19. HLA class I and class II types, where available, came from metadata supplied by the sample provider rather than from assay-based typing. The prospective study material was composed of cDNA or gDNA derived from T cells, B-cell-depleted T cells, or PBMCs. Deeply sampled blood TCRbeta repertoires from subjects exposed to, actively infected with, or recovered from COVID-19 were included in the dataset. A freely available public database, intended as a resource for researchers studying the immune response to SARS-CoV-2, is where the repertoires were released. A de-identified subject ID, COVID-19 status, age in years and sex were almost always included in the sample metadata. Samples were obtained from the ongoing ImmuneRACE study (first 160 participants) and from some 1,200 subjects provided by 6 global collaborators.

Whole blood was collected in K2EDTA tubes by collaborating institutions according to the institutions' own protocols. For TCRbeta analysis, collaborators shipped samples in one of three forms: frozen whole blood, isolated PBMCs, or DNA extracted from either of those sample types. The investigation overall reported the following: How much clinical and demographic metadata was included differed by source and by participant, and the metadata was provided uncurated.

As concerns this clone: No cognate antigen has been identified for it. Base quality data are lacking; no much larger clone is found one base away.

TCRbeta CDR3 regions were amplified from genomic DNA using the immunoSEQ Assay, a bias-controlled multiplex PCR. The source study handled its data this way. The number of nucleated cells in each sample was estimated from the amplification of reference gene primers within the assay. To quantify the absolute abundance of each unique TCRbeta CDR3 rearrangement, sequence reads were collapsed and filtered. For each sample, productive Simpson clonality was calculated as the square root of Simpson's diversity index across productive rearrangements. TCRdb stores this immuneACCESS table with in-frame sequences only. Part of the clones is absent; in the studies checked, under half of the shortfall reflects unresolved V genes, and no reason is known for the rest. The V and J calls and clone size are taken from that table; D and trimming were inferred from the DNA. For this sample there are fewer than 500,000 clones; just over 85% appear just once. Of the sample, 1.4% falls within the top ten clones.

This sequence was found in a woman aged 25 to 39 with active or convalescent COVID-19. Source material: peripheral blood.

For the CDR3, the sequence is CASRTGSYNEQFF. The bases read TGTGCCAGCAGGACAGGGTCCTACAATGAGCAGTTCTTC. The chain joins TRBV25-1 to TRBJ2-1, with TRBD1 identical over 7 junction bases. CDR1 and CDR2 were assigned from the germline V gene as MGHDK and SYGVNS. From the cysteine up to the phenylalanine, the CDR3 has a length of 13 residues. Left in the record is the CDR3 DNA by itself, 39 bases read in frame from the first base. V has 6 bases trimmed and J has 1 base trimmed; junction bases matching no gene number 0.